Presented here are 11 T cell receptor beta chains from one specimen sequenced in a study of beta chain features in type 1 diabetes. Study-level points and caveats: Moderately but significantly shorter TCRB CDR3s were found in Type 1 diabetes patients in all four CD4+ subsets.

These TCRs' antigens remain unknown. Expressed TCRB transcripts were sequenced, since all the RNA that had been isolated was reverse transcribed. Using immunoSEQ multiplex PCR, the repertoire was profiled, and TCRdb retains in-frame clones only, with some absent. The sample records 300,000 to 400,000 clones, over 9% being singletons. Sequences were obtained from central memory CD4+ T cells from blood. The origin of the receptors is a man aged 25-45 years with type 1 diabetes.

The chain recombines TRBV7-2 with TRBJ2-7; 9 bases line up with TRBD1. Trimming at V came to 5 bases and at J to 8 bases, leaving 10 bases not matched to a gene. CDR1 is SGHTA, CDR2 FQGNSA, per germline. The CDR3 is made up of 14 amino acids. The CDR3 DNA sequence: TGTGCCAGCAGCCAGACCGGGACAGGGAGCAAGCAGTACTTC. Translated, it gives CASSQTGTGSKQYF.

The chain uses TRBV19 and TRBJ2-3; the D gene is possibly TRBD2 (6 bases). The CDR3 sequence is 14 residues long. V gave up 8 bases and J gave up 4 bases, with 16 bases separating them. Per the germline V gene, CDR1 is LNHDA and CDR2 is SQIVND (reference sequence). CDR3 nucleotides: TGTGCCAGTGGGACTCAGGGAAGGCCAGATACGCAGTATTTT. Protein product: CASGTQGRPDTQYF.

The CDR3 DNA sequence: TGTGCCAGTACAACGGCGGGACAGACGATGAACACTGAAGCTTTCTTT. It yields the protein CASTTAGQTMNTEAFF. V is TRBV28 and J is TRBJ1-1; 7 nucleotides line up with TRBD1. Germline V gene data show CDR1 as MDHEN and CDR2 as SYDVKM. The length of the CDR3 is 16 residues. V was pared by 9 bases and J by 0 bases, with 13 bases of the junction left unmatched.

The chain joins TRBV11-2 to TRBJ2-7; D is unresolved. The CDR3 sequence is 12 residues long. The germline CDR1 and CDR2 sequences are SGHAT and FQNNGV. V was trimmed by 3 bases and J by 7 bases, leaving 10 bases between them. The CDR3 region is CASSFYLGEQYF. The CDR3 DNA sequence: TGTGCCAGCAGCTTTTACTTAGGGGAGCAGTACTTC.

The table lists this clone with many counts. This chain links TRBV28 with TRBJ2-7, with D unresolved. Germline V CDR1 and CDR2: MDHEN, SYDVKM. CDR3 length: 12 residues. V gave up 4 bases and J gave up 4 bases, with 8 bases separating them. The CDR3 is CASSSALYEQYF. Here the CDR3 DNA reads TGTGCCAGCAGTTCGGCGTTGTACGAGCAGTACTTC.

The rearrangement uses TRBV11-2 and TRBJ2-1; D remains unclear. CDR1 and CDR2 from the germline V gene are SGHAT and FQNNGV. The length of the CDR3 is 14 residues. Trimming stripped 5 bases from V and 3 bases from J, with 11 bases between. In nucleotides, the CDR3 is TGTGCCAGCAGCCCTGGCTTAGGCTACAATGAGCAGTTCTTC. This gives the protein CASSPGLGYNEQFF.

The CDR3 protein is CASSPGSEQYF. The CDR3 nucleotides are TGTGCCAGCAGCCCGGGTTCCGAGCAGTACTTC. V gene TRBV7-2 combines with J gene TRBJ2-7; D remains ambiguous. CDR1 and CDR2 from the germline V gene are SGHTA and FQGNSA. This CDR3 is built from 11 residues. V was clipped by 5 bases and J by 6 bases, with 8 bases between them.

CDR3 sequence reads: CASSLGLWATNEKLFF. Written as DNA, the CDR3 is TGTGCCAGCAGCTTGGGATTATGGGCAACTAATGAAAAACTGTTTTTT. V gene TRBV5-4 combines with J gene TRBJ1-4, with unresolved D. This CDR3 has 16 residues. Germline assignment: CDR1 SGHNT and CDR2 YYREEE (reference sequence). V was pared by 0 bases and J by 0 bases, with 9 bases between.

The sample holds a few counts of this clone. CDR3 amino acids: CASSQGTLRSSYEQYF. DNA of the CDR3: TGTGCCAGCAGCCAGGGGACGCTAAGGAGCTCCTACGAGCAGTACTTC. The V call is TRBV7-2, the J call TRBJ2-7, with TRBD1 as a possible D gene (6 bases). Germline V gives CDR1 SGHTA, CDR2 FQGNSA. CDR3 length: 16 residues. V was shortened by 5 bases and J by 0 bases, with 17 bases between the two germline ends.

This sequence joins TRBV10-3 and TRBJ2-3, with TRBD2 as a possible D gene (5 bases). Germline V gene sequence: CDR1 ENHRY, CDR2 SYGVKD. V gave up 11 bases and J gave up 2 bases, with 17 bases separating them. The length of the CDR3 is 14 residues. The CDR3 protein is CASSGSATTDTQYF. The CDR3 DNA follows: TGTGCCTCCTCGGGAAGCGCCACCACAGATACGCAGTATTTT.

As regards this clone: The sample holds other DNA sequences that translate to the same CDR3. CDR3 DNA sequence: TGTGCCAGCAGTGAAGCGGGGGACGGACCCTACGAGCAGTACTTC. This encodes CASSEAGDGPYEQYF. V gene TRBV6-1 combines with J gene TRBJ2-7; TRBD1 or TRBD2 may be the D gene (5 bases each). Germline assignment: CDR1 MNHNS and CDR2 SASEGT. Between the trimmed V and J ends, which lost 0 bases and 2 bases, there was a span of 11 bases. The CDR3 runs to 15 residues.